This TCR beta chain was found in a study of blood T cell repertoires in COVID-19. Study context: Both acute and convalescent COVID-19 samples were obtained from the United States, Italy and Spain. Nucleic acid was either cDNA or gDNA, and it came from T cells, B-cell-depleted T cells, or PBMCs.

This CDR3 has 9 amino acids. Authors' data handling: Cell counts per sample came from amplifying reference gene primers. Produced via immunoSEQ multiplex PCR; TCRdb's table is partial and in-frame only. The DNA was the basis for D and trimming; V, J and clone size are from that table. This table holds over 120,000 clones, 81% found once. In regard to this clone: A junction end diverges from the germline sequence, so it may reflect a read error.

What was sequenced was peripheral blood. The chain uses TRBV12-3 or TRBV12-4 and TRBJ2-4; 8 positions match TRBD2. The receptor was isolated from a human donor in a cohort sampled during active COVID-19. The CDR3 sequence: CASSPGGVF. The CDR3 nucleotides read TGTGCCAGCAGCCCCGGGGGGGTCTTC.